This entry describes one T cell receptor beta chain. Its antigen remains unknown. The CDR3 totals 16 residues. Germline V gene sequence: CDR1 SGHRS, CDR2 YFSETQ. After removal of 4 bases from V and 7 bases from J, the junction contained 11 bases not matched to a gene. 13 Jbeta primers and 60 Vbeta primers were used for the PCR. The assay was immunoSEQ multiplex PCR, and TCRdb's table has in-frame clones only and misses some. The sample lists 150,000 or so clones; more than 75% were seen once. The sample belongs to a study of cytomegalovirus exposure and HLA in healthy donors. Whole-study results and caveats: Later analysis showed most CMV-associated TCR beta chains appearing HLA-restricted. Presence/absence comparisons presumed near-even sequencing depth among donors.

The sequence derives from a woman in her forties in good health and CMV-seropositive. The chain employs TRBV5-1 and TRBJ2-1; TRBD2 agrees at 10 bases. Sequenced material: PBMCs. The CDR3 loop reads CASSAPLDSGRNEQFF. Written as DNA, the CDR3 is TGCGCCAGCAGCGCACCCCTAGATAGCGGGAGGAATGAGCAGTTCTTC. The full variable domain, rest sourced from reference TRBV5-1 and TRBJ2-1, is KAGVTQTPRYLIKTRGQQVTLSCSPISGHRSVSWYQQTPGQGLQFLFEYFSETQRNKGNFPGRFSGRQFSNSRSEMNVSTLELGDSALYLCASSAPLDSGRNEQFFGPGTRLTVL.